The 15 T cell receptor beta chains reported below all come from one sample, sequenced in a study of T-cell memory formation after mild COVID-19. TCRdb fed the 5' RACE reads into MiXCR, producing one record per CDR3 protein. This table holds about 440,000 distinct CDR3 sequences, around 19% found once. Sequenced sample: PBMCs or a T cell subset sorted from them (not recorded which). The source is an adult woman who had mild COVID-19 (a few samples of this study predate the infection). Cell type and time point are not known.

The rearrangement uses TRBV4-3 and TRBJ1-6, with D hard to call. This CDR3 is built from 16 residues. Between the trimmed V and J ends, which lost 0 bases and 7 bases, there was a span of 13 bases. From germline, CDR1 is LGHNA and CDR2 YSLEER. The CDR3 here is CASSQDQHGGNSPLHF. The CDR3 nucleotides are TGCGCCAGCAGCCAAGATCAGCACGGAGGGAATTCACCCCTCCACTTT.

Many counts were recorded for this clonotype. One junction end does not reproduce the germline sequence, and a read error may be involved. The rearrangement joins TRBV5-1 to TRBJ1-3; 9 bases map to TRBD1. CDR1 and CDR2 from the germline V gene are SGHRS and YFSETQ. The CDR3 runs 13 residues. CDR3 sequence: CASSSDRGNTIYF. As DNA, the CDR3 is TGTGCCAGCAGCTCGGACAGGGGCAACACCATATATTTT. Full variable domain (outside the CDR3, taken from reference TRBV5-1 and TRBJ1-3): KAGVTQTPRYLIKTRGQQVTLSCSPISGHRSVSWYQQTPGQGLQFLFEYFSETQRNKGNFPGRFSGRQFSNSRSEMNVSTLELGDSALYLCASSSDRGNTIYFGEGSWLTVV.

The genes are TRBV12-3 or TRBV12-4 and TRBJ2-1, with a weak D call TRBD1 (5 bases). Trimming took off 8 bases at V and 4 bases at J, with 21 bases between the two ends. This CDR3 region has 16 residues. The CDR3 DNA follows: TGTGCCAGCTGCTTAGCTGGACAAGACATTTACAATGAGCAGTTCTTC. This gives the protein CASCLAGQDIYNEQFF.

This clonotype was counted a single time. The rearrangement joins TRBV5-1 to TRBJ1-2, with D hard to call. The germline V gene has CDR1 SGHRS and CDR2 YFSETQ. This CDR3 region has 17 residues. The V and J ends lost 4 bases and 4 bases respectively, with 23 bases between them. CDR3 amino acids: CASSLGVLDGERYGYTF. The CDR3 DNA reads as TGCGCCAGCAGCCTCGGCGTTTTGGACGGGGAACGCTATGGCTACACCTTC. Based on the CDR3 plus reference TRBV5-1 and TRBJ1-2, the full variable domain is KAGVTQTPRYLIKTRGQQVTLSCSPISGHRSVSWYQQTPGQGLQFLFEYFSETQRNKGNFPGRFSGRQFSNSRSEMNVSTLELGDSALYLCASSLGVLDGERYGYTFGSGTRLTVV.

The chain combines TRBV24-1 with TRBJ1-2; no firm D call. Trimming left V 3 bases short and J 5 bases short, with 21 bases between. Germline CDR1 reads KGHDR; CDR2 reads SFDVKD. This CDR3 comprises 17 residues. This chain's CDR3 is CATSDPNAGEGRYGYTF. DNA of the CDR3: TGTGCCACCAGTGATCCGAATGCTGGGGAGGGCCGTTATGGCTACACCTTC.

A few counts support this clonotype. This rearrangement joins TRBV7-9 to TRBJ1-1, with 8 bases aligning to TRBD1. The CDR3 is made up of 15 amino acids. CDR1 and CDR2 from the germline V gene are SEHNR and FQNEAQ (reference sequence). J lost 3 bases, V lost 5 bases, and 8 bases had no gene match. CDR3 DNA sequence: TGTGCCAGCAGCCTCCTGGACAGGGCTGACACTGAAGCTTTCTTT. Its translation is CASSLLDRADTEAFF.

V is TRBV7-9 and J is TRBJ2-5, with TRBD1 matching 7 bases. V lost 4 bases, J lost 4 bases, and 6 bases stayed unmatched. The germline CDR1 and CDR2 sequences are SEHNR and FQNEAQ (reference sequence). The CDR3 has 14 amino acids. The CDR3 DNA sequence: TGTGCCAGCAGCTCCACAGGGGTGGGAGAGACCCAGTACTTC. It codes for CASSSTGVGETQYF. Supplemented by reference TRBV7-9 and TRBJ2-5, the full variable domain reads DTGVSQNPRHKITKRGQNVTFRCDPISEHNRLYWYRQTLGQGPEFLTYFQNEAQLEKSRLLSDRFSAERPKGSFSTLEIQRTEQGDSAMYLCASSSTGVGETQYFGPGTRLLVL.

In DNA form, the CDR3 reads TGTGCCAGCAGTACCTCATCGGGTTGGGAGACCCAGTACTTC. Protein sequence: CASSTSSGWETQYF. The chain employs TRBV7-9 and TRBJ2-5, with D unclear. This CDR3 is 14 amino acids long. Germline assignment: CDR1 SEHNR and CDR2 FQNEAQ (reference sequence). V was pared by 6 bases and J by 5 bases, with 16 bases between.

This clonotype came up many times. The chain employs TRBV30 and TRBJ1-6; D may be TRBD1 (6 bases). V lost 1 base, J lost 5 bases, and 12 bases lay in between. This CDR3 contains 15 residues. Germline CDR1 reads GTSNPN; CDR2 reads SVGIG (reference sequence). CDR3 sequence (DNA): TGTGCCTGGAGTGCTATGGGACAAGATAATTCACCCCTCCACTTT. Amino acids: CAWSAMGQDNSPLHF.

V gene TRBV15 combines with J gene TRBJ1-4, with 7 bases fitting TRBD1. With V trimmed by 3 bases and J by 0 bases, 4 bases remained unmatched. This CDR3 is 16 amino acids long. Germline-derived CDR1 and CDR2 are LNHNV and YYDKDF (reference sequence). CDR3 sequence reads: CATSSHRGATNEKLFF. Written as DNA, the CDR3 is TGTGCCACCAGCAGCCACAGGGGTGCAACTAATGAAAAACTGTTTTTT.

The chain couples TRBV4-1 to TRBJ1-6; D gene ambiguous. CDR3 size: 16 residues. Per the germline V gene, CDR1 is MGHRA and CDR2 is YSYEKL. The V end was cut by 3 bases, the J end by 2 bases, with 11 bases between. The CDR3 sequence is CASSQSSTAYNSPLHF. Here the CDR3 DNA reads TGCGCCAGCAGCCAGTCCTCGACGGCCTATAATTCACCCCTCCACTTT.

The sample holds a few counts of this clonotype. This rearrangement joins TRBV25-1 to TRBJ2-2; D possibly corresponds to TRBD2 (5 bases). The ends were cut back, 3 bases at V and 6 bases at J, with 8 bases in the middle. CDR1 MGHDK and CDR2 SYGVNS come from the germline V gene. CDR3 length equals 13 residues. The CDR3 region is CASSDRGPGELFF. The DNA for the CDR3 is TGTGCCAGCAGTGATCGAGGGCCCGGGGAGCTGTTTTTT.

The CDR3 bases are TGTGCCAGCAGTGAAGAGTTCCAGGTGGATAATGAAAAACTGTTTTTT. Protein: CASSEEFQVDNEKLFF. V is TRBV2 and J is TRBJ1-4; no clear D gene. Trimming removed 1 base at V and 4 bases at J, with 13 bases between. The CDR3 has 16 amino acids. Germline CDR1 is SNHLY and CDR2 is FYNNEI.

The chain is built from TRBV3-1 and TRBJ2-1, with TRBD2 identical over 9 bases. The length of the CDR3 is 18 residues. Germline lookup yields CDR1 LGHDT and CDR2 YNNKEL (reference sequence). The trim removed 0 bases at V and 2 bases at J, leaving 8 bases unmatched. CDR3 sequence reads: CASSQDDWLAGTYNEQFF. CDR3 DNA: TGTGCCAGCAGCCAAGATGATTGGCTAGCGGGAACCTACAATGAGCAGTTCTTC.

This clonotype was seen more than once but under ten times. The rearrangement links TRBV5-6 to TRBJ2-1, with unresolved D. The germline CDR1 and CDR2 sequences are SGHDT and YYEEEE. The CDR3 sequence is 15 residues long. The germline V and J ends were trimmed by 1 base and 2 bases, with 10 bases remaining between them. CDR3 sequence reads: CASSLSLRPYNEQFF. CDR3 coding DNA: TGTGCCAGCAGCTTGAGCCTCCGCCCCTACAATGAGCAGTTCTTC.